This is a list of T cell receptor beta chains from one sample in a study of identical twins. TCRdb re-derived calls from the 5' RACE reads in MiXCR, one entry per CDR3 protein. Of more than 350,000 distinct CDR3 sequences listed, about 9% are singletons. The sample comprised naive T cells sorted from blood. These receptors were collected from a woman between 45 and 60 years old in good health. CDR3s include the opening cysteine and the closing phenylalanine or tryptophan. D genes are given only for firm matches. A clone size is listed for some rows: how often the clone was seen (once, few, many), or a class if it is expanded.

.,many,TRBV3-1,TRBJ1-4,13,CASSQLDREKLFF,TGTGCCAGCAGCCAACTAGACAGGGAAAAACTGTTTTTT
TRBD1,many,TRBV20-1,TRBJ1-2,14,CSAQPGQGDYGYTF,TGCAGTGCCCAACCGGGACAGGGAGACTATGGCTACACCTTC
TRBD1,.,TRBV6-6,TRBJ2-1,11,CASSYGDRGFF,TGTGCCAGCAGTTACGGGGACAGGGGGTTCTTC
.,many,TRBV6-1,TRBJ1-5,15,CASSEGGEGYQPQHF,TGTGCCAGCAGTGAGGGAGGGGAAGGTTATCAGCCCCAGCATTTT
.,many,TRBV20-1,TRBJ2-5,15,CSAIPLRRGVETQYF,TGCAGTGCCATCCCGTTGCGGAGAGGGGTAGAGACCCAGTACTTC
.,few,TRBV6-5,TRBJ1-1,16,CASSYSPGQMNTEAFF,TGTGCCAGCAGTTACTCCCCGGGACAAATGAACACTGAAGCTTTCTTT
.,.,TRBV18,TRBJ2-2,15,CASSPWDGNTGELFF,TGTGCCAGCTCACCATGGGACGGGAACACCGGGGAGCTGTTTTTT
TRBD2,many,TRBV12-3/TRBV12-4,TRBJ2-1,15,CASSRGLAGGNEQFF,TGTGCCAGCAGTAGGGGACTAGCGGGGGGTAATGAGCAGTTCTTC
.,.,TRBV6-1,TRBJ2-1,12,CASSATRYEQFF,TGTGCCAGCAGCGCTACTAGGTATGAGCAGTTCTTC
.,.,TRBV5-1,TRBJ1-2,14,CASSGGGRVEGYTF,TGCGCCAGCAGCGGGGGGGGCCGTGTGGAGGGCTACACCTTC
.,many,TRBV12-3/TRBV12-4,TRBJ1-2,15,CASSPSGSSNYGYTF,TGTGCCAGCAGCCCCTCGGGCAGCTCCAACTATGGCTACACCTTC
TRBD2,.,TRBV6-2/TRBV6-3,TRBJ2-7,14,CASSYSSGMDEQYF,TGTGCCAGCAGTTACTCTAGCGGGATGGACGAGCAGTACTTC
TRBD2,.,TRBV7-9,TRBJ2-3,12,CASSLVGGSQYF,TGTGCCAGCAGCTTAGTGGGGGGGTCGCAGTATTTT